What follows is one T cell receptor beta chain and its context. Its antigen is undetermined. The data were taken from a study of liver allograft versus peripheral blood T cells. On the study more broadly: Within transplanted livers, the T cell receptor repertoires were examined and compared against the repertoires present in the peripheral blood of liver transplant recipients. Study-wide results and limits: The authors reported that T cell receptor repertoires inside liver allografts differed from those in peripheral blood.

V lost 3 bases, J lost 6 bases, and 9 bases stayed unmatched. There are 14 residues in the CDR3. Germline V gene data show CDR1 as SGHNT and CDR2 as YYREEE (reference sequence). TCRdb fed the reads into MiXCR, producing one record per CDR3 protein. The table records 9,000 to 9,500 distinct CDR3 sequences, around 21% of them present only once. This sequence was found in a human patient who had a liver transplant. Part of the T cells may come from the graft donor. The rearrangement uses TRBV5-4 and TRBJ2-7, with TRBD1 identical over 7 bases. The CDR3: CASSSGQKGAEQYF. In DNA form, the CDR3 reads TGTGCCAGCAGCTCCGGACAGAAGGGGGCCGAGCAGTACTTC.